Below, 6 T cell receptor beta chains from the same sample are listed, as sequenced in a study of blood T cell repertoires in COVID-19. The table came from immunoSEQ multiplex PCR; TCRdb's copy has only in-frame clones and leaves some out. In the table there are about 140,000 clones, 84% of which are singletons. What was sequenced was PBMCs or T cells enriched from blood (not recorded which). The receptors come from a man aged 40-49 years with acute COVID-19.

J is TRBJ2-2 and V is TRBV4-1; 9 bases are a match to TRBD2. The V gene end was trimmed by 0 bases and the J gene end by 5 bases; junction bases not matched to a gene: 10. The CDR3 is made up of 18 amino acids. In germline, CDR1 is MGHRA, CDR2 YSYEKL. The CDR3 nucleotides are TGCGCCAGCAGCCAAGATCGTTTGCGGGAGGGCCGGACCGGGGAGCTGTTTTTT. Its protein is CASSQDRLREGRTGELFF.

The rearrangement links TRBV30 to TRBJ1-2, with 7 bases aligning to TRBD1. V was pared by 2 bases and J by 8 bases, with 8 bases of the junction left unmatched. The CDR3 has 13 amino acids. Germline V lookup: CDR1 GTSNPN, CDR2 SVGIG (reference sequence). CDR3 amino acids: CAWSWQGVRGYTF. For the CDR3, the DNA is TGTGCCTGGAGTTGGCAGGGGGTGAGGGGCTACACCTTC.

The rearrangement links TRBV3-1 (or the pseudogene TRBV3-2) to TRBJ2-3, with 11 nucleotides matching TRBD2. Germline values: CDR1 LGHDT, CDR2 YNNKEL (reference sequence). This CDR3 has 18 residues. V lost 6 bases, J lost 3 bases, and 14 bases stayed unmatched. CDR3 bases: TGTGCCAGCAGTTCCCGGGTAGCGGGGGGGCCGGGGACAGATACGCAGTATTTT. This encodes CASSSRVAGGPGTDTQYF.

This chain uses TRBV24-1 with TRBJ2-2; TRBD1 aligns across 9 bases. The CDR3 length is 18 residues. CDR1 is KGHDR, CDR2 SFDVKD, per germline. V shed 0 bases and J 0 bases; nucleotides not matched to a gene: 4. The CDR3, as DNA: TGTGCCACCAGTGATTTGGGCGGGACAGGGACGAACACCGGGGAGCTGTTTTTT. Translation gives CATSDLGGTGTNTGELFF.

This clone has just a few counts. The V call is TRBV6-5, the J call TRBJ2-3; the D gene is possibly TRBD2 (5 bases). Germline V CDR1 and CDR2: MNHEY, SVGAGI. This CDR3 spans 15 amino acids. V was shortened by 3 bases and J by 1 base, with 11 bases between the two germline ends. CDR3 region: CASSYVPRGTDTQYF. DNA for the CDR3: TGTGCCAGCAGTTATGTCCCGAGGGGCACAGATACGCAGTATTTT.

V and J are TRBV7-2 and TRBJ2-1, with 7 positions matching TRBD2. The V segment lost 5 bases and the J segment 9 bases; nucleotides outside the gene matches: 7. The CDR3 covers 13 residues. In germline, CDR1 is SGHTA, CDR2 FQGNSA. The CDR3 sequence: CASSPGLGLEQFF. The CDR3 coding sequence is TGTGCCAGCAGCCCAGGACTAGGCCTTGAGCAGTTCTTC.